This T cell receptor beta chain appears in the sequencing data of a study of Ad26.COV2.S vaccination and SARS-CoV-2 variants. Study-level results: Vaccine recipients and placebo recipients showed similar non-spike TCR breadth.

Treatment defined: 19 received Ad26.COV2.S at low or high dose, single or two shots; a few received placebo; per-sample allocation not given. It was on day 63 after the first vaccine or placebo injection that samples were taken. Points on this clone: Its cognate antigen is unknown.

V was clipped by 0 bases and J by 6 bases, with 9 bases between them. The CDR3 is 14 residues long. Germline V CDR1 and CDR2: MNHEY, SVGEGT. Sequencing was performed with immunoSEQ multiplex PCR; in TCRdb, only in-frame clones are kept and a portion is missing. Among 430,000 or so clones listed, approximately 90% were seen once. The gene calls are TRBV6-2 or TRBV6-3 and TRBJ1-5; D is undetermined. The sequence derives from a person between 18 and 60 years old who received the Ad26.COV2.S COVID-19 vaccine or a placebo. Sample: peripheral blood, taken in a trial of Ad26.COV2.S vaccine versus placebo. The CDR3 DNA follows: TGTGCCAGCAGTTACTCGTCCCAGACTCAGCCCCAGCATTTT. This gives the protein CASSYSSQTQPQHF.